The 18 T cell receptor beta chains below all came from one sample that was sequenced in a study of blood T cell repertoires in COVID-19. The protocol was immunoSEQ multiplex PCR, while the TCRdb copy is restricted to in-frame clones and leaves out a portion. The sample lists over 110,000 clones; about nine tenths were seen once. Sequenced sample: peripheral blood. The receptors were sampled from a human donor in a cohort sampled during active COVID-19.

This clone has just one count. The chain couples TRBV7-2 to TRBJ1-5, with a tentative D call TRBD1 (6 bases). This CDR3 has 15 residues. V lost 4 bases to trimming and J lost 10 bases, with 20 bases between them. Germline V gives CDR1 SGHTA, CDR2 FQGNSA. Written as DNA, the CDR3 is TGTGCCAGCAGCTCGTCCGGGGGGCCTTCTAGCCCCCAGCATTTT. It encodes CASSSSGGPSSPQHF.

This chain links TRBV12-3 or TRBV12-4 with TRBJ1-5; possible D gene TRBD1, 5 bases. Trimming removed 9 bases at V and 3 bases at J, with 9 bases between. The CDR3 consists of 12 residues. The CDR3 loop is CASDRDNQPQHF. In DNA form, the CDR3 reads TGTGCCAGTGACAGAGACAATCAGCCCCAGCATTTT.

The table lists this clone with a count of one. This sequence joins TRBV6-5 and TRBJ1-1; maybe TRBD1 (5 bases). The CDR3 totals 14 residues. CDR1 and CDR2 from the germline V gene are MNHEY and SVGAGI. The V end was cut by 2 bases, the J end by 1 base, with 8 bases between. The CDR3 sequence is CASSYVGGNTEAFF. In DNA, the CDR3 is TGTGCCAGCAGTTACGTGGGGGGGAACACTGAAGCTTTCTTT.

The rearrangement uses TRBV11-2 and TRBJ2-1; 10 bases fit TRBD1. Trimming cost V 4 bases and J 7 bases; bases outside gene matches: 4. Germline-derived CDR1 and CDR2 are SGHAT and FQNNGV. The CDR3 is 14 residues long. The CDR3 loop reads CASSSWDRGNEQFF. CDR3 DNA: TGTGCCAGCAGCTCTTGGGACAGGGGTAATGAGCAGTTCTTC.

This clone came up once. The rearrangement joins TRBV5-1 to TRBJ2-7, with 10 bases that match TRBD2. Germline lookup yields CDR1 SGHRS and CDR2 YFSETQ. The V gene end was trimmed by 4 bases and the J gene end by 2 bases; junction bases not matched to a gene: 6. The CDR3 length is 15 residues. CDR3 region: CASSGLAGGPYEQYF. CDR3 in DNA: TGCGCCAGCAGCGGGTTAGCGGGGGGACCCTACGAGCAGTACTTC.

This clone was detected once. V and J are TRBV21-1 and TRBJ1-6. TRBV21-1 constitutes a pseudogene. This CDR3 comprises 15 residues. CDR3 amino acids: CASSKAAVVGSPLHF. DNA for the CDR3: TGTGCCAGCAGCAAAGCTGCGGTAGTAGGTTCACCCCTCCACTTT.

The rearrangement links TRBV18 to TRBJ2-7, with a possible D match to TRBD1 (5 bases). This CDR3 has 13 residues. Germline CDR1 KGHSH, CDR2 LQKENI. The V end lost 5 bases, the J end lost 2 bases, and 10 bases lay between the germline ends. As DNA, the CDR3 is TGTGCCAGCTCAGGCGGCAGGGCCTACGAGCAGTACTTC. As protein: CASSGGRAYEQYF.

J is TRBJ2-7 and V is TRBV2; 7 bases map to TRBD2. The germline CDR1 and CDR2 sequences are SNHLY and FYNNEI. The CDR3 is 15 amino acids. V shed 6 bases, J shed 1 base, and the junction held 9 bases outside the gene matches. The CDR3, as DNA: TGTGCCAGCAGAGCGGGACTCCTCTCTTCCTACGAGCAGTACTTC. Residues: CASRAGLLSSYEQYF.

The genes are TRBV7-9 and TRBJ1-2; 8 bases line up with TRBD1. CDR3 length equals 15 residues. Losses at the gene ends were 2 bases for V and 6 bases for J; bases not matched to a gene: 8. Germline CDR1 reads SEHNR; CDR2 reads FQNEAQ (reference sequence). The CDR3 sequence is CASSLPGGGKDGYTF. In DNA, the CDR3 is TGTGCCAGCAGCTTACCAGGGGGCGGGAAAGATGGCTACACCTTC.

The V and J genes are TRBV2 and TRBJ2-7; 8 bases are a match to TRBD1. V lost 5 bases to trimming and J lost 3 bases; unmatched junction nucleotides: 9. CDR3 length equals 15 residues. Germline V gives CDR1 SNHLY, CDR2 FYNNEI. The CDR3 DNA reads as TGTGCCAGCAGTATCCGGGACAGGCTTATCTACGAGCAGTACTTC. Protein sequence: CASSIRDRLIYEQYF.

This clone was detected once. This may arise from a read error, as a much more abundant clone is one base away. This specimen includes other DNA sequences encoding the same CDR3. The V call is TRBV15, the J call TRBJ2-5; the match to TRBD2 covers 7 bases. CDR1 LNHNV and CDR2 YYDKDF come from the germline V gene (reference sequence). There are 15 residues in the CDR3. The CDR3, as DNA: TGTGCCACCAGCAGTGTGGGGCGGGGGAAAGAGACCCAATACTTC. This gives the protein CATSSVGRGKETQYF.

This sequence joins TRBV2 and TRBJ2-7, with 8 bases matching TRBD2. J was trimmed by 6 bases and V by 4 bases; bases with no gene match: 11. The CDR3 covers 15 residues. Germline V gene data show CDR1 as SNHLY and CDR2 as FYNNEI. DNA for the CDR3: TGTGCCAGCAGTGTCCCCCTGGCGGGGGGTTCCGAGCAGTACTTC. Translating it yields CASSVPLAGGSEQYF. Filled out from reference TRBV2 and TRBJ2-7, the complete variable domain reads EPEVTQTPSHQVTQMGQEVILRCVPISNHLYFYWYRQILGQKVEFLVSFYNNEISEKSEIFDDQFSVERPDGSNFTLKIRSTKLEDSAMYFCASSVPLAGGSEQYFGPGTRLTVT.

The CDR3 bases are TGTGCCTGGAGTGCGGGGGGGCGGAATTCACCCCTCCACTTT. As protein: CAWSAGGRNSPLHF. The chain uses TRBV30 and TRBJ1-6, with D perhaps matching TRBD1 (6 bases). Germline V gene lookup returns CDR1 GTSNPN and CDR2 SVGIG (reference sequence). This CDR3 is built from 14 residues. V gave up 1 base and J gave up 7 bases, with 11 bases separating them.

This chain joins TRBV5-3 and TRBJ1-5; tentative D call: TRBD1 (6 bases). TRBV5-3 is an open reading frame whose function is uncertain. The ends were cut back, 4 bases at V and 0 bases at J, with 14 bases in the middle. This CDR3 spans 16 amino acids. The CDR3 loop is CARSTPGVDSNQPQHF. CDR3 DNA sequence: TGTGCCAGAAGCACCCCAGGGGTAGATAGCAATCAGCCCCAGCATTTT.

The rearrangement joins TRBV7-9 to TRBJ2-2, with unresolved D. The CDR3 is 12 amino acids. V lost 6 bases, J lost 2 bases, and 4 bases lay in between. The germline CDR1 and CDR2 sequences are SEHNR and FQNEAQ (reference sequence). The CDR3 bases are TGTGCCAGCAGGACAAACACCGGGGAGCTGTTTTTT. It specifies CASRTNTGELFF.

This clone was seen once. J is TRBJ2-1 and V is TRBV12-5; 7 bases agree with TRBD1. The CDR3 has 16 residues. Germline loops: CDR1 LGHNT, CDR2 FRNRAP. Trimming cost V 3 bases and J 1 base; bases outside gene matches: 6. The CDR3 loop reads CASGLGQGDSYNEQFF. The CDR3 DNA is TGTGCTAGTGGTTTAGGGCAGGGGGATTCCTACAATGAGCAGTTCTTC.

The chain links TRBV19 to TRBJ2-4; D possibly corresponds to TRBD2 (6 bases). CDR1 and CDR2 from the germline V gene are LNHDA and SQIVND (reference sequence). This CDR3 spans 15 amino acids. Trimming left V 6 bases short and J 4 bases short, with 16 bases between. Here the CDR3 DNA reads TGTGCCAGTAGACCGGGGGACGGTGGGAAAAACATTCAGTACTTC. Residues: CASRPGDGGKNIQYF. The full variable domain, its missing parts supplied by reference TRBV19 and TRBJ2-4, is DGGITQSPKYLFRKEGQNVTLSCEQNLNHDAMYWYRQDPGQGLRLIYYSQIVNDFQKGDIAEGYSVSREKKESFPLTVTSAQKNPTAFYLCASRPGDGGKNIQYFGAGTRLSVL.

The chain carries TRBV6-5 and TRBJ2-5; 7 bases align to TRBD2. CDR1 and CDR2 from the germline V gene are MNHEY and SVGAGI. The CDR3 totals 14 residues. Trimming at V came to 2 bases and at J to 5 bases, leaving 5 bases not matched to a gene. The CDR3 DNA reads as TGTGCCAGCAGTTACGGGGGGGAGATGGAGACCCAGTACTTC. It encodes CASSYGGEMETQYF.